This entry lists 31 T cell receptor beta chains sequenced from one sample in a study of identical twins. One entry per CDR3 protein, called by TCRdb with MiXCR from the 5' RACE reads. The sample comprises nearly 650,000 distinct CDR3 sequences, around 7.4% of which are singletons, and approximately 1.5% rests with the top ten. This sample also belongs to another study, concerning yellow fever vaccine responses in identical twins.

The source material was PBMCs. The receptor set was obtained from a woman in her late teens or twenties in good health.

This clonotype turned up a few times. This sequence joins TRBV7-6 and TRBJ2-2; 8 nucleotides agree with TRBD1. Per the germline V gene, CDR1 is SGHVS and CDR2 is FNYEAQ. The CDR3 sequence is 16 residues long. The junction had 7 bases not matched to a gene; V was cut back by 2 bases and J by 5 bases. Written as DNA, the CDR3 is TGTGCCAGCAGCTTACCCGGACAGGGCGTAACCGGGGAGCTGTTTTTT. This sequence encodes CASSLPGQGVTGELFF.

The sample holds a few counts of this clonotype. The CDR3 DNA is TGTGCCAGCAGTGGGTCGTCGGGCCTTTTCGCTGAAGCTTTCTTT. Its translation is CASSGSSGLFAEAFF. The genes are TRBV12-3 or TRBV12-4 and TRBJ1-1; unclear D gene. The CDR3 has 15 amino acids. V lost 5 bases to trimming and J lost 6 bases, with 19 bases between them.

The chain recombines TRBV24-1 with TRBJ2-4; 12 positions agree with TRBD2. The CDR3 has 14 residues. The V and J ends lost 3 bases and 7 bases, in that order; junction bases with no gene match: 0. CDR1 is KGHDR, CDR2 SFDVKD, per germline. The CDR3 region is CATSDGTSGNIQYF. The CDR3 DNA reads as TGTGCCACCAGTGATGGGACTAGCGGGAACATTCAGTACTTC.

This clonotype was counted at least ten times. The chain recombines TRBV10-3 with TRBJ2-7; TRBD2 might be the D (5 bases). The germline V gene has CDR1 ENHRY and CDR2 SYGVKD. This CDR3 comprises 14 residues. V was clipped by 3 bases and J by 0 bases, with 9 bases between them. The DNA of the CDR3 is TGTGCCATCAGTGATGGAGGAATCTCCTACGAGCAGTACTTC. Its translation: CAISDGGISYEQYF.

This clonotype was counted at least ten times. The CDR3 protein is CASRPLDAGRAPNTQYF. The DNA for the CDR3 is TGTGCCAGCAGACCCCTAGACGCTGGGAGGGCCCCGAATACGCAGTATTTT. V usage is TRBV14 and J usage is TRBJ2-3; TRBD2 aligns across 7 bases. Losses at the gene ends were 6 bases for V and 7 bases for J; bases not matched to a gene: 19. The CDR3 is made up of 17 amino acids. Germline V gene sequence: CDR1 SGHDN, CDR2 FVKESK.

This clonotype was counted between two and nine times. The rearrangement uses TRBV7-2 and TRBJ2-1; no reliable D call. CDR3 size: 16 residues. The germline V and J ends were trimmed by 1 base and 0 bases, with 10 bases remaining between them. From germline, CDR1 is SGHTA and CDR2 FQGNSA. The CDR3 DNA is TGTGCCAGCAGCTTAGGAAGTTATGGCTCCTACAATGAGCAGTTCTTC. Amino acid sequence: CASSLGSYGSYNEQFF.

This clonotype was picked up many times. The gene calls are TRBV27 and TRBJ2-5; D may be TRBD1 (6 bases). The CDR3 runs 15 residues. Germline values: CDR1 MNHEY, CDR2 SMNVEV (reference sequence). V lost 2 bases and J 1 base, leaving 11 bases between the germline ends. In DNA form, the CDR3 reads TGTGCCAGCAGTTTAGGACAGTTAACCCAAGAGACCCAGTACTTC. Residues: CASSLGQLTQETQYF.

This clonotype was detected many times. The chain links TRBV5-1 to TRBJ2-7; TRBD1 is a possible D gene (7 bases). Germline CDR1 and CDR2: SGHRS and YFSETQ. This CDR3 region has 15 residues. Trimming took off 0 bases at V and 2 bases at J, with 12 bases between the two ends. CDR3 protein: CASSLGQGEAYEQYF. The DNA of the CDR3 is TGCGCCAGCAGCTTGGGTCAGGGGGAGGCCTACGAGCAGTACTTC.

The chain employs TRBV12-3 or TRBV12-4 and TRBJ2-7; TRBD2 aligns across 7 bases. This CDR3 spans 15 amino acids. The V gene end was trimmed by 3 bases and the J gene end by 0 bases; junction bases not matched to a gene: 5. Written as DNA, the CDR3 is TGTGCCAGCAGTTTGCGGGAGTTGAGCTCCTACGAGCAGTACTTC. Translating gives CASSLRELSSYEQYF.

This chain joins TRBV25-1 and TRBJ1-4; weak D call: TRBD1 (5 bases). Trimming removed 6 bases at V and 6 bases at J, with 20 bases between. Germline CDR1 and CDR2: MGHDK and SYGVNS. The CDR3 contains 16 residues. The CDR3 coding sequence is TGTGCCAGCAGCGAAGGGTGGGGGGTAAAGGATGAAAAACTGTTTTTT. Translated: CASSEGWGVKDEKLFF.

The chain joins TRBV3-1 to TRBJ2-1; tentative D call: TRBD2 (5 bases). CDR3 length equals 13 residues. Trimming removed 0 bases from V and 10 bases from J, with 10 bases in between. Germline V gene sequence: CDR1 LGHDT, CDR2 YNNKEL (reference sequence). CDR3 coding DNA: TGTGCCAGCAGCCAAGAGAGGCGGGCCGAGCAGTTCTTC. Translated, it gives CASSQERRAEQFF.

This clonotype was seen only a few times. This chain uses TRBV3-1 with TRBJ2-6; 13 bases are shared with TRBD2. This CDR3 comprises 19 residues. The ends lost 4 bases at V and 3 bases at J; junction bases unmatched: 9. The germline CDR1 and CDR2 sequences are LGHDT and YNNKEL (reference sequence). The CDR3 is CASSLDRTSGSVGANVLTF. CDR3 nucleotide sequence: TGTGCCAGCAGCCTCGATAGGACTAGCGGGAGTGTTGGGGCCAACGTCCTGACTTTC. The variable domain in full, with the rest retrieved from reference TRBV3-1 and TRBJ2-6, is DTAVSQTPKYLVTQMGNDKSIKCEQNLGHDTMYWYKQDSKKFLKIMFSYNNKELIINETVPNRFSPKSPDKAHLNLHINSLELGDSAVYFCASSLDRTSGSVGANVLTFGAGSRLTVL.

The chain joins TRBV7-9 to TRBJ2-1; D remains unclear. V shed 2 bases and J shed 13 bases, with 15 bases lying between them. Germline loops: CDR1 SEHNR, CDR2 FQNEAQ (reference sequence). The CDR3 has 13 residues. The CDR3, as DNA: TGTGCCAGCAGCTTACAGCAGAATGGTGTCCAGTTCTTC. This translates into CASSLQQNGVQFF. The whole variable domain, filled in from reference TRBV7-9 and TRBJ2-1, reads DTGVSQNPRHKITKRGQNVTFRCDPISEHNRLYWYRQTLGQGPEFLTYFQNEAQLEKSRLLSDRFSAERPKGSFSTLEIQRTEQGDSAMYLCASSLQQNGVQFFGPGTRLTVL.

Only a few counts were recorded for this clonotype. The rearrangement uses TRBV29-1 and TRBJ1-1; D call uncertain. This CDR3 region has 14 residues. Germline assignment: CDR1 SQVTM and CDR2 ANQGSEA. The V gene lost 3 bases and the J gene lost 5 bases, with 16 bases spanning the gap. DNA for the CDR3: TGCAGCGTTGACAATCGGCAGGTGGGTACTGAAGCTTTCTTT. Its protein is CSVDNRQVGTEAFF. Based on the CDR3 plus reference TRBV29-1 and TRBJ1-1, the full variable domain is SAVISQKPSRDICQRGTSLTIQCQVDSQVTMMFWYRQQPGQSLTLIATANQGSEATYESGFVIDKFPISRPNLTFSTLTVSNMSPEDSSIYLCSVDNRQVGTEAFFGQGTRLTVV.

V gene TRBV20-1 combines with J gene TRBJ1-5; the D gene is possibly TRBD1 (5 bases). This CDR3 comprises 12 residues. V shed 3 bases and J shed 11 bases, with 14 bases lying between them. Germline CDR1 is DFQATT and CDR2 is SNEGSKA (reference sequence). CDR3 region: CSASREVTAQHF. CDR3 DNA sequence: TGCAGTGCTAGCAGGGAGGTTACCGCCCAGCATTTT.

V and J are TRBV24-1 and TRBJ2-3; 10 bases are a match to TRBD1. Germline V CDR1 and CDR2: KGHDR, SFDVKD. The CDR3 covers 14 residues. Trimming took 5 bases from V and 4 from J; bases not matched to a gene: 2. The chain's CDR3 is CATSGQGAPDTQYF. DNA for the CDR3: TGTGCCACCAGTGGACAGGGGGCCCCAGATACGCAGTATTTT.

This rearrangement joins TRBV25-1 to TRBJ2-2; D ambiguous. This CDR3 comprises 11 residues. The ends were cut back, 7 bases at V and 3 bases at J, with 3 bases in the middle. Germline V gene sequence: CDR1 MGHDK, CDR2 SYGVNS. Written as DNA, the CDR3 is TGTGCCAGCAAGCACACCGGGGAGCTGTTTTTT. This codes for CASKHTGELFF.

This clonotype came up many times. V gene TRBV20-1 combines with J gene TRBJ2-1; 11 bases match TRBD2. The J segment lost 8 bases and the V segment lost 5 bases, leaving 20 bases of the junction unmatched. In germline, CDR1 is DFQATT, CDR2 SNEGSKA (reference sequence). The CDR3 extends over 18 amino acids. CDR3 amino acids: CSAEPLAGATFRRDEQFF. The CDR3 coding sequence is TGCAGTGCTGAACCACTAGCGGGAGCCACTTTTCGCCGGGATGAGCAGTTCTTC.

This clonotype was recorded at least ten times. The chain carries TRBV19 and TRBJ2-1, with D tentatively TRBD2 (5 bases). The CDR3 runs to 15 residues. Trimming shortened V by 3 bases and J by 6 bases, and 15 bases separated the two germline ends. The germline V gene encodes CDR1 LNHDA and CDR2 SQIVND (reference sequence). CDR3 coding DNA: TGTGCCAGTAGTATCCTACCTACGAGGGCCAATGAGCAGTTCTTC. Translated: CASSILPTRANEQFF.

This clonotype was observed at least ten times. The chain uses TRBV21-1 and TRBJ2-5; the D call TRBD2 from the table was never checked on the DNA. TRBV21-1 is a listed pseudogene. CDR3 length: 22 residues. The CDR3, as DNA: TGTGCCAGCAGCAAGAGATCCCACGGTGGGACTAGCGGGGTGATGTACCAAGAGACCCAGTACTTC. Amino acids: CASSKRSHGGTSGVMYQETQYF.

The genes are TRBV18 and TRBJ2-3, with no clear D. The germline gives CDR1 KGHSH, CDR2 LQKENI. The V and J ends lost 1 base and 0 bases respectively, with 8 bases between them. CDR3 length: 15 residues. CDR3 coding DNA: TGTGCCAGCTCACCACTGGATAGCAGCACAGATACGCAGTATTTT. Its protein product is CASSPLDSSTDTQYF.

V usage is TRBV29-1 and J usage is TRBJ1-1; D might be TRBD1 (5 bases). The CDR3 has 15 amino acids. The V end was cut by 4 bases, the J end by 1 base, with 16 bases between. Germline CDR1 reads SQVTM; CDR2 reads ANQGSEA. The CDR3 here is CSVGLNRKANTEAFF. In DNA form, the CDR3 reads TGCAGCGTTGGACTGAACAGGAAGGCGAACACTGAAGCTTTCTTT.

The CDR3 sequence: CASSLVAGHLYEQYF. The CDR3 DNA follows: TGTGCCAGCAGCTTAGTAGCGGGACACCTCTACGAGCAGTACTTC. The rearrangement links TRBV7-9 to TRBJ2-7; 8 bases agree with TRBD2. J was trimmed by 3 bases and V by 1 base; bases with no gene match: 5. Germline lookup yields CDR1 SEHNR and CDR2 FQNEAQ (reference sequence). The CDR3 runs to 15 residues.

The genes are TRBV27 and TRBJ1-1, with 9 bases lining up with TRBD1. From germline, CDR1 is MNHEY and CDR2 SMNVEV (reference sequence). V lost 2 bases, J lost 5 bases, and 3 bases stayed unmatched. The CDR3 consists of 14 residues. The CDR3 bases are TGTGCCAGCAGTTTAGGACAGGGGAAGACTGAAGCTTTCTTT. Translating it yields CASSLGQGKTEAFF.

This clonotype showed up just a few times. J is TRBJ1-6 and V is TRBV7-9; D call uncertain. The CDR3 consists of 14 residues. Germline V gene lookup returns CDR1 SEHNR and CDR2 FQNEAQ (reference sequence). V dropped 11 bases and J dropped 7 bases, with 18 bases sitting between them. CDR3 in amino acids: CACNPASRNSPLHF. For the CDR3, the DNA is TGTGCCTGTAACCCCGCCTCGCGGAATTCACCCCTCCACTTT.

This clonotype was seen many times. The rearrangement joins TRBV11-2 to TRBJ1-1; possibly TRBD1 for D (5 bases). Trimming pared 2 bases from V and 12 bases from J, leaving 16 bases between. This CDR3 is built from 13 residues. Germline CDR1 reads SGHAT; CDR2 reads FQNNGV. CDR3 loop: CASSLNPNRWTFF. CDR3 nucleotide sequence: TGTGCCAGCAGCTTAAATCCCAACAGGTGGACTTTCTTT.

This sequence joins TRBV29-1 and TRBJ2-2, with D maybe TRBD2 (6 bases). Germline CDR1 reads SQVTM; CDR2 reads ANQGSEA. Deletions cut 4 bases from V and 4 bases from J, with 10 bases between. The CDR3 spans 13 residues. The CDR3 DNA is TGCAGCGTTGCCCAGGGACTCACCGGGGAGCTGTTTTTT. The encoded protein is CSVAQGLTGELFF.

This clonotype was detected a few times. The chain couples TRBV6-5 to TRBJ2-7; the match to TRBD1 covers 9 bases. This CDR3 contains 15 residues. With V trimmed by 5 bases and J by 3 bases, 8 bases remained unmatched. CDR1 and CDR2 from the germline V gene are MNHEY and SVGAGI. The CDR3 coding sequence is TGTGCCAGCAGTAACCAAGACAGGGGGATCTACGAGCAGTACGTC. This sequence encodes CASSNQDRGIYEQYV.

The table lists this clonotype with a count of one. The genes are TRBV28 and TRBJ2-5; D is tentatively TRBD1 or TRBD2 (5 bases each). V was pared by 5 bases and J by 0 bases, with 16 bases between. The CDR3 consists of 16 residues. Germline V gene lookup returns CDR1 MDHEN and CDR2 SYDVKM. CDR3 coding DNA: TGTGCCAGCAGTGCGCCGATACGGGGCTACCAAGAGACCCAGTACTTC. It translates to CASSAPIRGYQETQYF.

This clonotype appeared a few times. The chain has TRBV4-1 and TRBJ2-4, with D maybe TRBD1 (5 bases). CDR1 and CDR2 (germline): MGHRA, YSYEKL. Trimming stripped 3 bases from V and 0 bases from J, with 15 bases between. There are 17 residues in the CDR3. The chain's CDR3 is CASSQPLDSLAKNIQYF. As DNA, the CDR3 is TGCGCCAGCAGCCAGCCGCTCGACAGTCTAGCCAAAAACATTCAGTACTTC.

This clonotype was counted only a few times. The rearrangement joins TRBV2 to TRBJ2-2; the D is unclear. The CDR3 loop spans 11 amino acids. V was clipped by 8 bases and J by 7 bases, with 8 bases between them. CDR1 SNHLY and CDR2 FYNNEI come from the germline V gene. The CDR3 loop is CASLGNGELFF. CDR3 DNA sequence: TGTGCCAGCCTTGGGAACGGGGAGCTGTTTTTT.